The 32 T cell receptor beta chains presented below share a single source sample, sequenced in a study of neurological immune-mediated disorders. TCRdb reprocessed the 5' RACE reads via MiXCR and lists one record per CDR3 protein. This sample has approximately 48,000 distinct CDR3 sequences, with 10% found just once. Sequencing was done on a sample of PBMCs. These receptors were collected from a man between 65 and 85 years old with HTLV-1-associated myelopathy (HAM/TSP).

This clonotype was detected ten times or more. CDR3 residues: CASSQELVGLAAQTQYF. CDR3 bases: TGTGCCAGCAGCCAAGAGCTGGTCGGACTAGCAGCCCAGACCCAGTACTTC. The chain couples TRBV4-2 to TRBJ2-5; 8 bases align to TRBD2. V lost 0 bases, J lost 6 bases, and 12 bases stayed unmatched. Germline V gene lookup returns CDR1 LGHNA and CDR2 YNFKEQ. The CDR3 has 17 amino acids.

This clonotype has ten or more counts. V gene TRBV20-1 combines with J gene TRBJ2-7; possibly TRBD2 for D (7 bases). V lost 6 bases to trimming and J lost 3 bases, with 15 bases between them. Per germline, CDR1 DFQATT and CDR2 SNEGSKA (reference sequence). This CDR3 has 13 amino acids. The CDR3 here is CSATGGRVYEQYF. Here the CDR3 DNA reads TGCAGTGCGACGGGGGGCAGGGTCTACGAGCAGTACTTC.

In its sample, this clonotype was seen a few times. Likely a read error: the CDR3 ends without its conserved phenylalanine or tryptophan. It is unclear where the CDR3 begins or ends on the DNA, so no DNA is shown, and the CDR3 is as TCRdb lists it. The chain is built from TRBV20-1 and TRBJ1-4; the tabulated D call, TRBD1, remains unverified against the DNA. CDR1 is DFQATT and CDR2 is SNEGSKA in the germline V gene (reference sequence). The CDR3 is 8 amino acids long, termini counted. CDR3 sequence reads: CSANGQVL.

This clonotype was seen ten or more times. CDR3 residues: CASSLGQGSTLRNIQYF. The CDR3 bases are TGTGCCAGCAGCTTAGGACAGGGATCAACCCTACGGAACATTCAGTACTTC. The rearrangement links TRBV7-2 to TRBJ2-4; 7 bases are a match to TRBD1. This CDR3 contains 17 residues. V shed 1 base and J 7 bases; nucleotides not matched to a gene: 13. CDR1 and CDR2 from the germline V gene are SGHTA and FQGNSA.

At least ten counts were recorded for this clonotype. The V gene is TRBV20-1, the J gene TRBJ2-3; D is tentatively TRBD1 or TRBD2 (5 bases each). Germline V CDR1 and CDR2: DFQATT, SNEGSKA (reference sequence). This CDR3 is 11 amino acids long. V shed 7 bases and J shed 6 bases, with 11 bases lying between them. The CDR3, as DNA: TGCAGTGTTGGGGACGCTGATACGCAGTATTTT. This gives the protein CSVGDADTQYF.

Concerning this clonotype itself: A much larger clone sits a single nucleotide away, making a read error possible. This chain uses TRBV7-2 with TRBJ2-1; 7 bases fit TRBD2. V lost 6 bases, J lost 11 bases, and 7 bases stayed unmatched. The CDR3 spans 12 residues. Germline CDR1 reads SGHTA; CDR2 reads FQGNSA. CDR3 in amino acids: CASRRTRDQQFF. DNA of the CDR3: TGTGCCAGCAGACGGACTAGGGATCAGCAGTTCTTC.

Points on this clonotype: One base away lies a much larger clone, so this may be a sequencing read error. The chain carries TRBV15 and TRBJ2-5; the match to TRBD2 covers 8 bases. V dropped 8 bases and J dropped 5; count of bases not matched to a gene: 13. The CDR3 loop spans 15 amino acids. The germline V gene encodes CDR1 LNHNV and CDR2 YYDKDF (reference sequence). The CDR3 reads CATGREVGDGETQYF. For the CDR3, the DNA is TGTGCCACCGGGCGGGAGGTAGGGGATGGGGAGACCCAGTACTTC.

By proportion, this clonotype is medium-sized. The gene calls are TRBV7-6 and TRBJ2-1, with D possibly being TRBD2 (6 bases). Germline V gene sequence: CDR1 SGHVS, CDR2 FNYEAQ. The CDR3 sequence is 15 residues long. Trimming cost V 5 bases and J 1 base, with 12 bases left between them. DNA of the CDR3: TGTGCCAGCAGCAAAGAAGCGGGTTCCTACAATGAGCAGTTCTTC. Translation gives CASSKEAGSYNEQFF.

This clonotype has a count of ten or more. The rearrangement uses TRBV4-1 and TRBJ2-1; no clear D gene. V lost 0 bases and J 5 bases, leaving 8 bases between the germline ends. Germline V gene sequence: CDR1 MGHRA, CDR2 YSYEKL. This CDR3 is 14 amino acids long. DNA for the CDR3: TGCGCCAGCAGCCAAGAGTTGGCCAACAATGAGCAGTTCTTC. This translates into CASSQELANNEQFF.

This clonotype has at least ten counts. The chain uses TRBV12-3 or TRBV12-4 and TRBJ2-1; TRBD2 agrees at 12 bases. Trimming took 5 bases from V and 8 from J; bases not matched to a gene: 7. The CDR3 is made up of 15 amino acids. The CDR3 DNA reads TGTGCCAGCAGTGTGACTAGCGGGAGCGGAGATGAGCAGTTCTTC. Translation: CASSVTSGSGDEQFF.

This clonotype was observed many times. The CDR3 DNA sequence: TGTGCCAGCTTAGGGCTAGCCAGTACCGGGGAGCTGTTTTTT. Encoded protein: CASLGLASTGELFF. The rearrangement joins TRBV6-1 to TRBJ2-2; perhaps TRBD2 as D (5 bases). The ends were cut back, 8 bases at V and 5 bases at J, with 15 bases in the middle. The CDR3 sequence is 14 residues long. CDR1 and CDR2 (germline): MNHNS, SASEGT.

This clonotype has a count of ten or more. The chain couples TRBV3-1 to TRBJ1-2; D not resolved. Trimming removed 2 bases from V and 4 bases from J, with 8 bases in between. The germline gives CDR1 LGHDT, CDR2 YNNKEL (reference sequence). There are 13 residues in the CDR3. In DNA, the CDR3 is TGTGCCAGCAGCCAAACTTCTCTCTATGGCTACACCTTC. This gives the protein CASSQTSLYGYTF.

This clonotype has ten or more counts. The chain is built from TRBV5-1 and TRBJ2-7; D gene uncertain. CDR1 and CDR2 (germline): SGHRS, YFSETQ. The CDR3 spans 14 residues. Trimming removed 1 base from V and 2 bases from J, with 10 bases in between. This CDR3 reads CASSLIVGAYEQYF. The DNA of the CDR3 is TGCGCCAGCAGCTTGATAGTCGGAGCCTACGAGCAGTACTTC. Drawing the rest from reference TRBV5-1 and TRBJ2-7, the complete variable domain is KAGVTQTPRYLIKTRGQQVTLSCSPISGHRSVSWYQQTPGQGLQFLFEYFSETQRNKGNFPGRFSGRQFSNSRSEMNVSTLELGDSALYLCASSLIVGAYEQYFGPGTRLTVT.

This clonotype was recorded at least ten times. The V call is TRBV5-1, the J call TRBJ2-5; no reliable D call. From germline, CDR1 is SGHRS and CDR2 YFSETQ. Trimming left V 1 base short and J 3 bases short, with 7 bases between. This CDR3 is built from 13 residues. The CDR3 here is CASSLNQKETQYF. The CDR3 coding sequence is TGCGCCAGCAGCTTGAATCAGAAAGAGACCCAGTACTTC.

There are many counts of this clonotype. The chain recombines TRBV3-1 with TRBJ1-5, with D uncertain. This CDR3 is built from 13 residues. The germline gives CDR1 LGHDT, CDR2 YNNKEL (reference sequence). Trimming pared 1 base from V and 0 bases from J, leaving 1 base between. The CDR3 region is CASSQGSNQPQHF. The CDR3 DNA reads TGTGCCAGCAGCCAAGGTAGCAATCAGCCCCAGCATTTT. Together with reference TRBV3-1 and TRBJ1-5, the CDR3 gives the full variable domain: DTAVSQTPKYLVTQMGNDKSIKCEQNLGHDTMYWYKQDSKKFLKIMFSYNNKELIINETVPNRFSPKSPDKAHLNLHINSLELGDSAVYFCASSQGSNQPQHFGDGTRLSIL.

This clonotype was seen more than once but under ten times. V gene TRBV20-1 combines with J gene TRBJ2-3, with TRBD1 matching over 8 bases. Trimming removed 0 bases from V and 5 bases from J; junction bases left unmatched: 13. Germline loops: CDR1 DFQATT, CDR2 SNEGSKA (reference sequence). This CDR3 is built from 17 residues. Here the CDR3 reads CSARDARRRQGLDTQYF. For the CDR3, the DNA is TGCAGTGCTAGAGATGCGCGAAGACGACAGGGGTTAGATACGCAGTATTTT.

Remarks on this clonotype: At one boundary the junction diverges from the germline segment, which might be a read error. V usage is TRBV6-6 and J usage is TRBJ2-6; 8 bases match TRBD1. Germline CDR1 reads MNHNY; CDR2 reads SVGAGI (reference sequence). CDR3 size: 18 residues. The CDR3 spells CACRVPGQGISGANVLTF. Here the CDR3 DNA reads TGTGCCTGCAGGGTACCAGGACAGGGTATCTCTGGGGCCAACGTCCTGACTTTC.

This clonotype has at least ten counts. The CDR3 here is CAISAWAGGTPYKNIQYF. The CDR3 DNA sequence: TGTGCCATCAGCGCCTGGGCAGGGGGCACTCCTTACAAAAACATTCAGTACTTC. This chain links TRBV10-3 with TRBJ2-4; 8 nucleotides match TRBD1. V lost 6 bases, J lost 3 bases, and 16 bases stayed unmatched. This CDR3 spans 18 amino acids. Per the germline V gene, CDR1 is ENHRY and CDR2 is SYGVKD.

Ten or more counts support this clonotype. CDR3 region: CASSPDRVNIQYF. Here the CDR3 DNA reads TGTGCCAGCAGCCCCGACAGGGTAAACATTCAGTACTTC. This chain joins TRBV7-9 and TRBJ2-4, with TRBD1 matching over 7 bases. CDR1 and CDR2 from the germline V gene are SEHNR and FQNEAQ (reference sequence). With V trimmed by 5 bases and J by 6 bases, 4 bases remained unmatched. The CDR3 is 13 amino acids.

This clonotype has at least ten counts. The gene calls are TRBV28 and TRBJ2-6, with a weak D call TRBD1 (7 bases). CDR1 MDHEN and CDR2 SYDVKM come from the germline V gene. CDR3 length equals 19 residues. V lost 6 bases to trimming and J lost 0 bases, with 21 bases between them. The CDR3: CASSIPAGTVISGANVLTF. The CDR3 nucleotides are TGTGCCAGCAGCATACCGGCGGGGACAGTCATCTCTGGGGCCAACGTCCTGACTTTC.

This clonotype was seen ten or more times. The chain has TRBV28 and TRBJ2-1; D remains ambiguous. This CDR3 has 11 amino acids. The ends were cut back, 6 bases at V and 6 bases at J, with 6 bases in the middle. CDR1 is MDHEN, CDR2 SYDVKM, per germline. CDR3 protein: CASSRSNEQFF. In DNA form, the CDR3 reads TGTGCCAGCAGCCGTTCCAATGAGCAGTTCTTC. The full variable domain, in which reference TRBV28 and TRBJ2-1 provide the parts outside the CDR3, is DVKVTQSSRYLVKRTGEKVFLECVQDMDHENMFWYRQDPGLGLRLIYFSYDVKMKEKGDIPEGYSVSREKKERFSLILESASTNQTSMYLCASSRSNEQFFGPGTRLTVL.

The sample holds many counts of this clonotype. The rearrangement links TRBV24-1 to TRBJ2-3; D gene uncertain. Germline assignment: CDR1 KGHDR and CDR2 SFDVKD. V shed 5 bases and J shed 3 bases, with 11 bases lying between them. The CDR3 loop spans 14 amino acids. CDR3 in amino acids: CATSAGNPTDTQYF. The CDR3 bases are TGTGCCACCAGTGCTGGCAATCCAACAGATACGCAGTATTTT.

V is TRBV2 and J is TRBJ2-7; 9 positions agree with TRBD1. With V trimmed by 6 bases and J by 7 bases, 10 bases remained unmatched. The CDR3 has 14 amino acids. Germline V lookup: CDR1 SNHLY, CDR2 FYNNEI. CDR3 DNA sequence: TGTGCCAGCAGCGGGGACAGGGTAGTGAGGGAGCAGTACTTC. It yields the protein CASSGDRVVREQYF.

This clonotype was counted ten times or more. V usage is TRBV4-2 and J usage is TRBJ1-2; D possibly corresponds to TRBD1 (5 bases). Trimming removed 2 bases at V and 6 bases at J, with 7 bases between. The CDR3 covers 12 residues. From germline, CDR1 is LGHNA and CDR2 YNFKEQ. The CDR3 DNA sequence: TGTGCCAGCAGCCAAAACAGGAATGGCTACACCTTC. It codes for CASSQNRNGYTF.

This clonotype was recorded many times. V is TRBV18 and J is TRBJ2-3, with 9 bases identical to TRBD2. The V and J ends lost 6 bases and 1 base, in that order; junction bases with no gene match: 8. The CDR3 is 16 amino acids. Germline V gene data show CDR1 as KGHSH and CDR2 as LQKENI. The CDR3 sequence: CASSPIAGVGTDTQYF. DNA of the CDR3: TGTGCCAGCTCTCCTATAGCGGGAGTGGGCACAGATACGCAGTATTTT. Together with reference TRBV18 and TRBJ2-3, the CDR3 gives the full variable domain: NAGVMQNPRHLVRRRGQEARLRCSPMKGHSHVYWYRQLPEEGLKFMVYLQKENIIDESGMPKERFSAEFPKEGPSILRIQQVVRGDSAAYFCASSPIAGVGTDTQYFGPGTRLTVL.

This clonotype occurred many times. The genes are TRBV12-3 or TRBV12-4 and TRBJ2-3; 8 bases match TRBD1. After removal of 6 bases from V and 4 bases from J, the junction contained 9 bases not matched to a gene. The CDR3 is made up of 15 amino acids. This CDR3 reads CASRRQGRRADTQYF. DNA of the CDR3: TGTGCCAGCAGGCGACAGGGGCGGAGGGCAGATACGCAGTATTTT.

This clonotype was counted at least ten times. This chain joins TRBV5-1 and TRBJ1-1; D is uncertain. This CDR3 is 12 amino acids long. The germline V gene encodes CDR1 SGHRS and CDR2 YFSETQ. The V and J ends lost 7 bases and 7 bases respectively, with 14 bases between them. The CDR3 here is CASSWRDVEAFF. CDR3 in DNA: TGCGCCAGCTCCTGGAGGGATGTTGAAGCTTTCTTT.

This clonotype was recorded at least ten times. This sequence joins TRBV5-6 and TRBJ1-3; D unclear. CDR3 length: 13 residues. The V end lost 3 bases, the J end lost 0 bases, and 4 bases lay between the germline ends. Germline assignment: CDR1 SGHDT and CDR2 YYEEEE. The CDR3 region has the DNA TGTGCCAGCAGCTCCTCCTCTGGAAACACCATATATTTT. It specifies CASSSSSGNTIYF.

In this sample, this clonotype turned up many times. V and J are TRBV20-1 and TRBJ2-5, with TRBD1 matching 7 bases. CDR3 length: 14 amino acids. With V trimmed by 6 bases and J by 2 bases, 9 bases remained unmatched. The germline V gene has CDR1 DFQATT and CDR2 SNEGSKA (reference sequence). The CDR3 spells CSANDRVGQETQYF. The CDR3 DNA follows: TGCAGTGCGAATGACAGGGTCGGGCAAGAGACCCAGTACTTC.

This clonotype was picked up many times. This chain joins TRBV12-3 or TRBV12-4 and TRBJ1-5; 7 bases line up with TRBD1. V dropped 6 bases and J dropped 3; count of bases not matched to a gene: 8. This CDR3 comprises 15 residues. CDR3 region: CASRVRDSHNQPQHF. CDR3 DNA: TGTGCCAGCAGAGTCCGGGACAGCCACAATCAGCCCCAGCATTTT.

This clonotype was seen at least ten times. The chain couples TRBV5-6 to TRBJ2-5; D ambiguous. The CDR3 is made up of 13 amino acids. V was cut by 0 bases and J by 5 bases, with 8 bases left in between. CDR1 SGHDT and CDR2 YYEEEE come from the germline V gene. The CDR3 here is CASSLARRETQYF. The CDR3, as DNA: TGTGCCAGCAGCTTGGCTCGGCGGGAGACCCAGTACTTC.

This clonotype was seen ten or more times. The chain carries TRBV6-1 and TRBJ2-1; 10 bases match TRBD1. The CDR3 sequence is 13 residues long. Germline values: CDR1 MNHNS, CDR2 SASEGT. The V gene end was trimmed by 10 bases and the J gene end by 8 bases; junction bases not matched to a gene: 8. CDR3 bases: TGTGCCATATGGACAGGGGGTTTAGATGAGCAGTTCTTC. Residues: CAIWTGGLDEQFF.